Detailed here is one T cell receptor (beta chain). Germline V gives CDR1 SGHRS, CDR2 YFSETQ. This CDR3 comprises 15 residues. TCRdb reprocessed the 5' RACE reads; each CDR3 protein has one entry and no DNA is given. The table lists approximately 440,000 distinct CDR3 sequences. The sample originates from a study of T cells expressing NK-cell markers. The chain links TRBV5-1 to TRBJ2-5; TCRdb's D gene call, TRBD1, goes unchecked for lack of DNA. This receptor was taken from a woman between 50 and 59 years old in good health. The sample taken for sequencing was blood T cells: a sorted CD56 or NKG2C T cell subset, CD4+ or CD8+ T cells, or bulk PBMC T cells (not recorded which). The chain's CDR3 is CASSLGGTKQETQYF.